The clone carrying this T cell receptor beta chain is a singleton in its sample. Antigen specificity is unknown. The record originates from a study of brain T cells in children with intractable seizures. Time point specified: blood from clinic visit 5 months post-surgery; TSC patient then seizure free. The sequenced cases were selected for having the highest brain T cell transcript signatures. At least one anti-epileptic drug was given before surgery. Study conclusions and caveats: Viral specificity was inferred only from CDR3 similarity; HCMV serostatus was unknown.

Some clones are missing from TCRdb's copy, which holds only in-frame ones; the method was immunoSEQ multiplex PCR. In the table there are about 350,000 clones, 93% of which are singletons. V lost 4 bases and J lost 2, with 8 bases in between. The length of the CDR3 is 13 residues. Germline CDR1 and CDR2: SGHNT and YYREEE (reference sequence). The material sequenced was peripheral blood, taken approximately 5 months after surgery. The J gene is TRBJ2-3, the V gene TRBV5-4, with D possibly being TRBD1 (6 bases). This clonotype originated in a boy under two years old with tuberous sclerosis and intractable seizures. The CDR3 region is CASSDRYTDTQYF. For the CDR3, the DNA is TGTGCCAGCAGCGACAGGTACACAGATACGCAGTATTTT.